Shown below are 10 T cell receptor beta chains from a single sample sequenced in a study of PD-L1 blockade in urothelial cancer (TCRdb year 2017). The protocol used for the library was the immunoSEQ multiplex PCR assay. The table comes from immuneACCESS by way of TCRdb, which keeps in-frame sequences with V and J called. Part of the clones is missing from these tables; in studies checked, under half for an unresolved V gene and the rest for unknown reasons. A total of about 90,000 clones appear in this sample, 85% to 95% of them only once. Around 10% of the sample is held by the ten biggest clonotypes. Material: PBMCs, obtained around atezolizumab (anti-PD-L1) treatment. The receptors originated from a man between 60 and 75 years old with urothelial cancer.

For the CDR3, the DNA is TGCGCCAGCGCCAATTACAGGGTAGGGACAGATACGCAGTATTTT. It specifies CASANYRVGTDTQYF. The chain employs TRBV5-1 and TRBJ2-3, with D possibly being TRBD1 (6 bases). V was cut by 7 bases and J by 3 bases, with 18 bases left in between. The CDR3 contains 15 residues. Per the germline V gene, CDR1 is SGHRS and CDR2 is YFSETQ.

Here the CDR3 DNA reads TGTGCCAGCAGTGGACAGCACTATGGCTACACCTTC. Its protein product is CASSGQHYGYTF. This chain joins TRBV28 and TRBJ1-2, with TRBD1 as a possible D gene (6 bases). The germline gives CDR1 MDHEN, CDR2 SYDVKM. The CDR3 is 12 amino acids. Trimming took 5 bases from V and 3 from J, leaving 7 bases between them.

This clone was seen once. The chain carries TRBV9 and TRBJ1-4; 7 positions match TRBD1. Losses at the gene ends were 3 bases for V and 4 bases for J; bases not matched to a gene: 3. The CDR3 has 14 residues. The V gene's germline CDR1 is SGDLS and CDR2 YYNGEE. This CDR3 is CASSGDRVNEKLFF. CDR3 bases: TGTGCCAGCAGCGGTGACAGGGTTAATGAAAAACTGTTTTTT.

In regard to this clone: Additional DNA sequences in this sample encode the identical CDR3. The chain uses TRBV5-8 and TRBJ1-1; D is undetermined. CDR3 length equals 14 residues. Germline CDR1 reads SGHTS; CDR2 reads YDEGEE. V lost 0 bases, J lost 3 bases, and 9 bases lay in between. The CDR3 region is CASSLGRADTEAFF. In nucleotides, the CDR3 is TGTGCCAGCAGCTTGGGGCGGGCGGACACTGAAGCTTTCTTT.

The chain employs TRBV5-1 and TRBJ2-1; 15 nucleotides align to TRBD2. The CDR3 has 16 residues. The ends lost 3 bases at V and 8 bases at J; junction bases unmatched: 6. Germline CDR1 and CDR2: SGHRS and YFSETQ. CDR3 nucleotide sequence: TGCGCCAGCAGCTCCGGGACTAGCGGGAGGAGCGATGAGCAGTTCTTC. Protein product: CASSSGTSGRSDEQFF.

CDR3 sequence (DNA): TGTGCCAGCAGCACTAGGACAGGGTCCTACAATGAGCAGTTCTTC. Translating gives CASSTRTGSYNEQFF. The V gene is TRBV5-8, the J gene TRBJ2-1; 8 bases are a match to TRBD1. Germline assignment: CDR1 SGHTS and CDR2 YDEGEE. The CDR3 extends over 15 amino acids. Trimming cost V 4 bases and J 1 base; bases outside gene matches: 4.

This rearrangement joins TRBV7-2 to TRBJ1-5; weak D call: TRBD1 (6 bases). The CDR3 has 14 amino acids. CDR1 SGHTA and CDR2 FQGNSA come from the germline V gene. The V and J ends lost 2 bases and 5 bases respectively, with 10 bases between them. The CDR3 is CASSLQGRDQPQHF. Here the CDR3 DNA reads TGTGCCAGCAGCTTACAGGGGCGAGATCAGCCCCAGCATTTT.

The rearrangement joins TRBV28 to TRBJ2-1; 7 positions match TRBD1. The CDR3 length is 14 residues. CDR1 is MDHEN, CDR2 SYDVKM, per germline. Trimming took 6 bases from V and 5 from J; bases not matched to a gene: 7. CDR3 amino acids: CASSSGQNDNEQFF. The CDR3 DNA reads TGTGCCAGCAGCTCGGGACAGAACGACAATGAGCAGTTCTTC.

The chain uses TRBV5-6 and TRBJ1-2; no firm D call. Germline V gene data show CDR1 as SGHDT and CDR2 as YYEEEE. Trimming removed 1 base at V and 3 bases at J, with 10 bases between. This CDR3 spans 14 amino acids. The CDR3, as DNA: TGTGCCAGCAGCTTGTCCGGGGTCGACTATGGCTACACCTTC. This encodes CASSLSGVDYGYTF.

The V call is TRBV5-4, the J call TRBJ2-2; the match to TRBD2 covers 14 bases. Unmatched junction bases numbered 8, after V lost 4 bases and J lost 6 bases. Germline CDR1 and CDR2: SGHNT and YYREEE (reference sequence). The CDR3 runs to 17 residues. The CDR3 reads CASSTGLAGVAAGELFF. The CDR3 DNA reads TGTGCCAGCAGCACGGGACTAGCGGGGGTAGCGGCCGGGGAGCTGTTTTTT. The full variable domain, rest sourced from reference TRBV5-4 and TRBJ2-2, is ETGVTQSPTHLIKTRGQQVTLRCSSQSGHNTVSWYQQALGQGPQFIFQYYREEENGRGNFPPRFSGLQFPNYSSELNVNALELDDSALYLCASSTGLAGVAAGELFFGEGSRLTVL.